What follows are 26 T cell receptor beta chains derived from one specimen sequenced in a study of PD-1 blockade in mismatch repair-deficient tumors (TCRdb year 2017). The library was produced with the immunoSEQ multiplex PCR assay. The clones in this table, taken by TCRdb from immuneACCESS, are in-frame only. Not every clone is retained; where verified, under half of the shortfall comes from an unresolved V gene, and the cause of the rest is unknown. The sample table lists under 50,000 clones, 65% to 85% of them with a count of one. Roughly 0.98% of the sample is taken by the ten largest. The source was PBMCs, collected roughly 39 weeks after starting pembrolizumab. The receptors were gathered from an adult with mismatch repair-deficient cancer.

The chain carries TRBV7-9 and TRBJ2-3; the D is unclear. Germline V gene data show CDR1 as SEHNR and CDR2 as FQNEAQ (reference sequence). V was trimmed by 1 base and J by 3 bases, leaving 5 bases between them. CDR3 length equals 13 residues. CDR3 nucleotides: TGTGCCAGCAGCTTAGAATCGACAGATACGCAGTATTTT. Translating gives CASSLESTDTQYF.

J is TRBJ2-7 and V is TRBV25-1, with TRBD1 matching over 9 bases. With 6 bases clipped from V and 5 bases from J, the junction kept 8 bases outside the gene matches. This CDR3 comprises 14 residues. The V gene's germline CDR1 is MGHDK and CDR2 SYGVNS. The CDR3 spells CASSGTGNAHEQYF. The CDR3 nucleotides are TGTGCCAGCAGCGGGACAGGGAATGCCCACGAGCAGTACTTC.

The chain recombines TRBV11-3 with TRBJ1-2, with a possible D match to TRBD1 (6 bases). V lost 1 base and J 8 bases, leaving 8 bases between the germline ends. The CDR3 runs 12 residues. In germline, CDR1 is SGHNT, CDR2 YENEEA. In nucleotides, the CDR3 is TGTGCCAGCAGCTTAGCAGGGGCCGGCTACACCTTC. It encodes CASSLAGAGYTF.

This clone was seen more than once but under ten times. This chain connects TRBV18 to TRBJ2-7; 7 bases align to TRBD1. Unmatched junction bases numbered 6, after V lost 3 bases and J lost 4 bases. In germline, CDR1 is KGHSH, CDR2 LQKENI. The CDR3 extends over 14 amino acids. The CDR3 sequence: CASSPGTERYEQYF. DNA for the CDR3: TGTGCCAGCTCACCCGGGACAGAGAGATACGAGCAGTACTTC.

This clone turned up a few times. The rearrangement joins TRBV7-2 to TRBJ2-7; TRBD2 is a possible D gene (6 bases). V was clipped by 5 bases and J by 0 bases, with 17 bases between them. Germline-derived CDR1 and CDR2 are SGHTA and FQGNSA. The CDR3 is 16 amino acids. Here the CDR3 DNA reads TGTGCCAGCAGCGTCCAGCGGGCAATTTACTCCTACGAGCAGTACTTC. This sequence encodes CASSVQRAIYSYEQYF. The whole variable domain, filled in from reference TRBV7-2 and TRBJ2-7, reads GAGVSQSPSNKVTEKGKDVELRCDPISGHTALYWYRQSLGQGLEFLIYFQGNSAPDKSGLPSDRFSAERTGGSVSTLTIQRTQQEDSAVYLCASSVQRAIYSYEQYFGPGTRLTVT.

CDR3 sequence (DNA): TGTGCCAGCAGCTTATGGGGACAGGGGAACACTGAAGCTTTCTTT. It translates to CASSLWGQGNTEAFF. The V and J genes are TRBV11-3 and TRBJ1-1, with 9 bases fitting TRBD1. In germline, CDR1 is SGHNT, CDR2 YENEEA. The CDR3 extends over 15 amino acids. V gave up 2 bases and J gave up 1 base; unmatched junction bases: 2. The whole variable domain, remainder taken from reference TRBV11-3 and TRBJ1-1, is EAGVVQSPRYKIIEKKQPVAFWCNPISGHNTLYWYLQNLGQGPELLIRYENEEAVDDSQLPKDRFSAERLKGVDSTLKIQPAELGDSAVYLCASSLWGQGNTEAFFGQGTRLTVV.

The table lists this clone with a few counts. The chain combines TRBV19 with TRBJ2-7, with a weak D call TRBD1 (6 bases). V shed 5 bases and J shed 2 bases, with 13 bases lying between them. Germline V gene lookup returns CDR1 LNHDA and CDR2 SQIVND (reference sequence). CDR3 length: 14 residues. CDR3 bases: TGTGCCAGTAGTCCTACAGGGACGCCCTACGAGCAGTACTTC. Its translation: CASSPTGTPYEQYF.

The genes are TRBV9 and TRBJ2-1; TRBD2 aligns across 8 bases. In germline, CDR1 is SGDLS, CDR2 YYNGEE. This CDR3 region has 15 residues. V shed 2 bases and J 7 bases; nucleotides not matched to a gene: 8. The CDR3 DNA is TGTGCCAGCAGCGTGTCGGGACTAGAGACTAATGAGCAGTTCTTC. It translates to CASSVSGLETNEQFF.

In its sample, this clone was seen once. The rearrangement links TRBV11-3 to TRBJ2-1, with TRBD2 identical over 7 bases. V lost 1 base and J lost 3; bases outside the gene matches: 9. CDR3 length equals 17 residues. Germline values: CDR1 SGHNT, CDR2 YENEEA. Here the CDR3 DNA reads TGTGCCAGCAGCTTAGTCAGTTCTAGCGGTTTCTACAATGAGCAGTTCTTC. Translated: CASSLVSSSGFYNEQFF.

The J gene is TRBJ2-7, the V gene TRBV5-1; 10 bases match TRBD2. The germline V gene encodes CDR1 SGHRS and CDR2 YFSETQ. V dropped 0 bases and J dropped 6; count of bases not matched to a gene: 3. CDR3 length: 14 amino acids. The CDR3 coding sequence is TGCGCCAGCAGCTTGGAATTAGCGGGAGGCGAGCAGTACTTC. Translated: CASSLELAGGEQYF.

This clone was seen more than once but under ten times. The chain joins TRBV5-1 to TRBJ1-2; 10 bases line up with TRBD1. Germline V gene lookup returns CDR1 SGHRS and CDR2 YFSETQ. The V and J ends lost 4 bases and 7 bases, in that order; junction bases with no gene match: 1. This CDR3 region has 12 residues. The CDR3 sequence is CASSGQGVGYTF. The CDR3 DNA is TGCGCCAGCAGCGGACAGGGGGTTGGCTACACCTTC.

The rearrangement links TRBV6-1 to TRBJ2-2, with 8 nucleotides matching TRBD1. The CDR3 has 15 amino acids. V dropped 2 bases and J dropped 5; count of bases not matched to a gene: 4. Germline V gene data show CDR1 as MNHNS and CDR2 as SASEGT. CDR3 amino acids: CASSEQGAGTGELFF. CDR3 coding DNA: TGTGCCAGCAGTGAACAGGGGGCTGGGACCGGGGAGCTGTTTTTT.

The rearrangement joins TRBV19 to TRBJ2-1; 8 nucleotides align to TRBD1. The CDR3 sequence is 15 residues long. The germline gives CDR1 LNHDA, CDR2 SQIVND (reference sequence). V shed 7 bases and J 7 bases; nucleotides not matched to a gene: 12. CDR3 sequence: CASTTGAGGRNEQFF. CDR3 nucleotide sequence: TGTGCCAGTACCACGGGGGCAGGGGGCAGGAATGAGCAGTTCTTC.

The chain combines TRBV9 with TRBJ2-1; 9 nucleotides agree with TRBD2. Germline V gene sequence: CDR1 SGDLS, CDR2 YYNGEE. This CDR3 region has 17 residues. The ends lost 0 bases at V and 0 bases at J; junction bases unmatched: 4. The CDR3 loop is CASSVDPSGASYNEQFF. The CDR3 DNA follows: TGTGCCAGCAGCGTAGACCCTAGCGGGGCCTCCTACAATGAGCAGTTCTTC.

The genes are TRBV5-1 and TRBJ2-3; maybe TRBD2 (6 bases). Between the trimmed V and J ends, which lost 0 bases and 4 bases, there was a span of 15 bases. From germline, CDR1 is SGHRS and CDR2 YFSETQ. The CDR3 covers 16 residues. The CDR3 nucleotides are TGCGCCAGCAGCTTGGGGACTGGGAGGCGCGCAGATACGCAGTATTTT. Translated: CASSLGTGRRADTQYF.

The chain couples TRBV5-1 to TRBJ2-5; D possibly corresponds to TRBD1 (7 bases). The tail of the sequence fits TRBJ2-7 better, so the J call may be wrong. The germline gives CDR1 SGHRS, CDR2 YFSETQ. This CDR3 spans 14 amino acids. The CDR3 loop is CASSVAGGLSEQYF. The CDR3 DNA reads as TGCGCCAGCAGCGTGGCAGGGGGGTTGAGCGAGCAGTACTTC.

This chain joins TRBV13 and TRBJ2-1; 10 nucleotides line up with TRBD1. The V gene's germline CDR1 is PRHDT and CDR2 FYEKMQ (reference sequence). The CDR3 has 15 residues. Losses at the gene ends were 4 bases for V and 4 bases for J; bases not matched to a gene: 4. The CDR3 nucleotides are TGTGCCAGCAGCTCGCGGGACAGGGGATACAATGAGCAGTTCTTC. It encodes CASSSRDRGYNEQFF.

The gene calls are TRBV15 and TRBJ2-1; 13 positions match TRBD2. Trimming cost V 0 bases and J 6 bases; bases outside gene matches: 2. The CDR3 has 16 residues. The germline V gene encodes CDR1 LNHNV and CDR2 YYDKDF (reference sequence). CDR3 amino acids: CATSRDRTSGSNEQFF. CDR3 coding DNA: TGTGCCACCAGCAGAGATCGGACTAGCGGGAGCAATGAGCAGTTCTTC.

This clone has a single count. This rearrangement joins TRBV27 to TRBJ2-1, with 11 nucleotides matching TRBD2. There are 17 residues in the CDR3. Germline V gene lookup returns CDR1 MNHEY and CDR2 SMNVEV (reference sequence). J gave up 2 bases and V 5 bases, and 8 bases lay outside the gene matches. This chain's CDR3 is CASSPWTSGSAYNEQFF. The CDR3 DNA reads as TGTGCCAGCAGTCCCTGGACTAGCGGGTCAGCCTACAATGAGCAGTTCTTC.

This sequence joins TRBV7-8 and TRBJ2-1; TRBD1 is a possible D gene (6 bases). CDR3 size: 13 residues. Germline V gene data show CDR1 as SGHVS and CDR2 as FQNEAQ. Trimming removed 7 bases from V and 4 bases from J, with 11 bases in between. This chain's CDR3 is CASTPDRYNEQFF. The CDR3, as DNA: TGTGCCAGCACCCCGGACAGATACAATGAGCAGTTCTTC.

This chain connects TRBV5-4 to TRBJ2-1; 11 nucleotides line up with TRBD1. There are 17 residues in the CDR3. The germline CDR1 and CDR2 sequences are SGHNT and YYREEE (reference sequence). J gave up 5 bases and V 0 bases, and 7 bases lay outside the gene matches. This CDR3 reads CASSLVPRTGGNNEQFF. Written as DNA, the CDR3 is TGTGCCAGCAGCTTGGTCCCAAGGACAGGGGGCAACAATGAGCAGTTCTTC.

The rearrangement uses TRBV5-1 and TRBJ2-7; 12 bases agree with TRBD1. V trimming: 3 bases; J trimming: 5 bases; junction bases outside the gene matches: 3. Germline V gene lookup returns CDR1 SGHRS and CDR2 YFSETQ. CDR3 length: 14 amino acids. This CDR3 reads CASSWGTGGDEQYF. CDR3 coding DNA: TGCGCCAGCAGCTGGGGGACAGGGGGCGACGAGCAGTACTTC.

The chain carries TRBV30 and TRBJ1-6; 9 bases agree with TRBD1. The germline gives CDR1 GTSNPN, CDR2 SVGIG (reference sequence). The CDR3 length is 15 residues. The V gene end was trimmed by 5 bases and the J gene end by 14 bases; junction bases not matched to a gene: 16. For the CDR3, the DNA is TGTGCCTGGGCTTCTTCCGGGACAGGGTTCTTGGCCCTCCACTTT. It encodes CAWASSGTGFLALHF.

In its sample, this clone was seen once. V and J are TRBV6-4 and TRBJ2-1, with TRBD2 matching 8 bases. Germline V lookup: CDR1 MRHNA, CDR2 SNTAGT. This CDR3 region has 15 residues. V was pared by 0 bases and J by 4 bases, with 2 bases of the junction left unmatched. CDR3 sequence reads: CASSDSSGSYNEQFF. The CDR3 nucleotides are TGTGCCAGCAGTGACTCCAGCGGGAGTTACAATGAGCAGTTCTTC.

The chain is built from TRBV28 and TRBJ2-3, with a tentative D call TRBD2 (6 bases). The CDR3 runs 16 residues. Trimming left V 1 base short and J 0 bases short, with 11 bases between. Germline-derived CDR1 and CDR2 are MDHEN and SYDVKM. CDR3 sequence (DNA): TGTGCCAGCAGTTTATCGGCTAGCGCTAGCACAGATACGCAGTATTTT. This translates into CASSLSASASTDTQYF.

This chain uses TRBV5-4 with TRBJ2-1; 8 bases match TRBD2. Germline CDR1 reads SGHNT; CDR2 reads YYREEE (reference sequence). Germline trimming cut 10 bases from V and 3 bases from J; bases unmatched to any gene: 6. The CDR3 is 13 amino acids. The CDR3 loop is CAQGTRNYNEQFF. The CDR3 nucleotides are TGTGCCCAAGGGACTAGGAACTACAATGAGCAGTTCTTC.